The sequence of this T cell receptor (beta chain) was determined in a study of T cell repertoires in cytomegalovirus infection. This CDR3 region has 14 residues. The germline CDR1 and CDR2 sequences are SGHDT and YYEEEE. Trimming took off 0 bases at V and 2 bases at J, with 8 bases between the two ends. Study-level findings and limits: Ex vivo responses were dominated by HLA-C-restricted CMV-specific TCR beta clonotypes. Based on cumulative public TCR beta family frequency, carriers of CMV plus the relevant HLA were identified.

TCRdb reanalysed the reads using MiXCR and keeps one entry per CDR3 protein. In the table there are roughly 110,000 distinct CDR3 sequences, around 31% of which are singletons. Regarding this clonotype: Its antigen remains unknown.

The input for sequencing was CD8+ T cells from cultured PBMCs, taken from culture after CMV antigen stimulation. This rearrangement joins TRBV5-6 to TRBJ2-5; a possible D gene is TRBD2 (5 bases). This TCR was recovered from a human donor in good health (CMV status not recorded). Some clones in this sample may be carry-over from other donors' samples. This chain's CDR3 is CASSLGGKQETQYF. In nucleotides, the CDR3 is TGTGCCAGCAGCTTGGGAGGGAAGCAAGAGACCCAGTACTTC.